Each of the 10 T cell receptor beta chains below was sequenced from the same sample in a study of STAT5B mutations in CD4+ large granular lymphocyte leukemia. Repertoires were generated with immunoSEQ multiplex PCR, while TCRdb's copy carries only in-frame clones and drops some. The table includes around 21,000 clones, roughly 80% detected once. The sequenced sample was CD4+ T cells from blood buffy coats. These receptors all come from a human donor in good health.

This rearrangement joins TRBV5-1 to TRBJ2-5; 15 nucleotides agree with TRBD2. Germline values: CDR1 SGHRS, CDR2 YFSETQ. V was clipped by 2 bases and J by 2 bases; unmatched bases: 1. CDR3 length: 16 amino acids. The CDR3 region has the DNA TGCGCCAGCAGCTTAGGACTAGCGGGAGGGCAAGAGACCCAGTACTTC. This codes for CASSLGLAGGQETQYF.

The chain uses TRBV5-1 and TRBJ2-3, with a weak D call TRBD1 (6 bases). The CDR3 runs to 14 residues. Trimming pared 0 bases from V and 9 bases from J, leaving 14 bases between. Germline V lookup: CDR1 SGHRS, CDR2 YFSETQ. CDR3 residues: CASSLETGMGTQYF. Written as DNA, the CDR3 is TGCGCCAGCAGCTTGGAAACAGGGATGGGAACGCAGTATTTT.

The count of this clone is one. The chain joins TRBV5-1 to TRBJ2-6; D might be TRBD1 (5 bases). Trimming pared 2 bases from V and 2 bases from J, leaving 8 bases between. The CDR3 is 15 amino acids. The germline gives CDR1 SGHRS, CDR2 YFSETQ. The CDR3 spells CASSLSGTGANVLTF. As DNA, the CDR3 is TGCGCCAGCAGCTTATCAGGGACTGGGGCCAACGTCCTGACTTTC.

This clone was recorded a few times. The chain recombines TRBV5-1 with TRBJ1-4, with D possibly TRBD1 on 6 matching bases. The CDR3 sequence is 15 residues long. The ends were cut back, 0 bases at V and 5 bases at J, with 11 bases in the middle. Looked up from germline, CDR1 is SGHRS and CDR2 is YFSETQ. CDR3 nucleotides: TGCGCCAGCAGCTTGGGACAGGTTCAGAATGAAAAACTGTTTTTT. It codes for CASSLGQVQNEKLFF. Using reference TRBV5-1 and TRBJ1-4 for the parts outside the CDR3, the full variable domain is KAGVTQTPRYLIKTRGQQVTLSCSPISGHRSVSWYQQTPGQGLQFLFEYFSETQRNKGNFPGRFSGRQFSNSRSEMNVSTLELGDSALYLCASSLGQVQNEKLFFGSGTQLSVL.

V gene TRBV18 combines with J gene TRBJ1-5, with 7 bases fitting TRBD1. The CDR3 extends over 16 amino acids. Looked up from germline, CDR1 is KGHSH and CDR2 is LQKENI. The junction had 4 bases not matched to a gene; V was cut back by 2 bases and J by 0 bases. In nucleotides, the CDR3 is TGTGCCAGCTCACCAGACAGGGCAGATAGCAATCAGCCCCAGCATTTT. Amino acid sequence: CASSPDRADSNQPQHF.

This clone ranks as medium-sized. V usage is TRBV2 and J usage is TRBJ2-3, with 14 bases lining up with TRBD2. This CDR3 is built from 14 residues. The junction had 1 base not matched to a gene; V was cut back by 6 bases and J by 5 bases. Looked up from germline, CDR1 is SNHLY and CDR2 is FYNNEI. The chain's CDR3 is CASSGTSGRDTQYF. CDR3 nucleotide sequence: TGTGCCAGCAGCGGGACTAGCGGGAGAGATACGCAGTATTTT.

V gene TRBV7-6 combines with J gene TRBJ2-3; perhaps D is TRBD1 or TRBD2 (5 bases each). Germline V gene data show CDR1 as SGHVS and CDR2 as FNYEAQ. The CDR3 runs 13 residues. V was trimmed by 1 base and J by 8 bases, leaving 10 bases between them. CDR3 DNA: TGTGCCAGCAGCTTAGGGGACGGTATTACGCAGTATTTT. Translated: CASSLGDGITQYF.

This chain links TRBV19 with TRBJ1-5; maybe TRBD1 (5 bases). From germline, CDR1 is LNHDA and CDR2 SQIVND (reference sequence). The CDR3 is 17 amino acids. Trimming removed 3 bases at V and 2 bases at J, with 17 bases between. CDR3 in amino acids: CASSILPGGTGNQPQHF. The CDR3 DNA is TGTGCCAGTAGTATTCTCCCGGGAGGGACCGGCAATCAGCCCCAGCATTTT.

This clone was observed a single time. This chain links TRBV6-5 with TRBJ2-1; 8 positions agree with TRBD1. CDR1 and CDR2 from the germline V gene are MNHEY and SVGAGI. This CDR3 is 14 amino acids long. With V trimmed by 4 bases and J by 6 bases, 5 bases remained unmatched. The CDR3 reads CASSSPDRANEQFF. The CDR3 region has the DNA TGTGCCAGCAGTTCCCCGGACAGGGCCAATGAGCAGTTCTTC.

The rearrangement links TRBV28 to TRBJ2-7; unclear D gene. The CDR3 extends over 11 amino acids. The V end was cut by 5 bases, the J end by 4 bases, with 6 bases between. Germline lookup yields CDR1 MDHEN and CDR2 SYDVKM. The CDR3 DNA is TGTGCCAGCAGTCTACGTTACGAGCAGTACTTC. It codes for CASSLRYEQYF.